A single sample is the source of the 19 T cell receptor beta chains below, sequenced in a study of blood T cells in healthy people across ages. PCR was performed a second time for roughly 7 to 11 cycles using a sample-barcoded 5' primer and a J-beta primer mix. TCRdb re-called the 5' RACE reads with MiXCR, one entry per CDR3 protein. The data show hundreds of thousands of distinct CDR3 sequences, 60% to 80% seen once. The material sequenced was blood. These receptor sequences come from a man under 40 in good health.

This clonotype was picked up a small number of times. The chain is built from TRBV24-1 and TRBJ2-3, with D uncertain. V was shortened by 2 bases and J by 6 bases, with 8 bases between the two germline ends. Per germline, CDR1 KGHDR and CDR2 SFDVKD. This CDR3 contains 13 residues. The CDR3 loop reads CATSDSALDTQYF. The CDR3 DNA is TGTGCCACCAGTGATTCAGCCCTTGATACGCAGTATTTT.

The chain combines TRBV28 with TRBJ2-7; 9 positions match TRBD1. V shed 6 bases and J 5 bases; nucleotides not matched to a gene: 8. CDR1 and CDR2 (germline): MDHEN, SYDVKM. The CDR3 has 14 residues. CDR3 nucleotides: TGTGCCAGCAGGGACAGGGGTAAAGTCGACGAGCAGTACTTC. Protein: CASRDRGKVDEQYF.

The chain couples TRBV27 to TRBJ2-5; D tentatively reads TRBD1 or TRBD2 (7 bases each). The J call may be faulty, since TRBJ2-7 better matches the DNA end. CDR3 length: 15 amino acids. The V gene's germline CDR1 is MNHEY and CDR2 SMNVEV (reference sequence). The DNA for the CDR3 is TGTGCCAGCAGTCCCCGACAGGGAGGGGCCTACGAGCAGTACTTC. Amino acids: CASSPRQGGAYEQYF.

This clonotype was seen a handful of times. CDR3 in amino acids: CASSVSALDGDSGANVLTF. In DNA form, the CDR3 reads TGTGCCAGCAGTGTTTCCGCCTTGGACGGGGACTCTGGGGCCAACGTCCTGACTTTC. This sequence joins TRBV25-1 and TRBJ2-6, with D possibly TRBD2 on 5 matching bases. V dropped 4 bases and J dropped 0 bases, with 19 bases sitting between them. There are 19 residues in the CDR3. CDR1 is MGHDK, CDR2 SYGVNS, per germline.

The gene calls are TRBV6-5 and TRBJ2-1; 10 nucleotides align to TRBD2. Germline V gene data show CDR1 as MNHEY and CDR2 as SVGAGI. The V segment lost 4 bases and the J segment 6 bases; nucleotides outside the gene matches: 9. The CDR3 runs to 16 residues. CDR3 sequence reads: CASSSPQRGGSNEQFF. CDR3 bases: TGTGCCAGCAGTTCGCCCCAGCGGGGGGGCTCCAATGAGCAGTTCTTC.

The V and J genes are TRBV29-1 and TRBJ2-1; D possibly matches TRBD1 or TRBD2 (5 bases each). The DNA end favors TRBJ2-7, so the J call may be wrong. Germline V CDR1 and CDR2: SQVTM, ANQGSEA. The CDR3 totals 12 residues. CDR3 in amino acids: CSVGNGDGEQYF. As DNA, the CDR3 is TGCAGCGTTGGGAACGGGGACGGGGAGCAGTACTTC.

The chain couples TRBV9 to TRBJ1-6; no clear D gene. The CDR3 length is 16 residues. Per the germline V gene, CDR1 is SGDLS and CDR2 is YYNGEE. V was shortened by 0 bases and J by 5 bases, with 12 bases between the two germline ends. The chain's CDR3 is CASSVEDGPDNSPLHF. In DNA form, the CDR3 reads TGTGCCAGCAGCGTAGAGGACGGGCCAGATAATTCACCCCTCCACTTT.

The V call is TRBV6-1, the J call TRBJ2-3; D is unclear. V was clipped by 7 bases and J by 0 bases, with 8 bases between them. CDR1 is MNHNS, CDR2 SASEGT, per germline. This CDR3 comprises 13 residues. The CDR3 loop is CASMPFSTDTQYF. The CDR3 DNA follows: TGTGCCAGCATGCCTTTTAGCACAGATACGCAGTATTTT.

Many counts were recorded for this clonotype. V usage is TRBV12-3 or TRBV12-4 and J usage is TRBJ2-7; D not certain. V was trimmed by 2 bases and J by 6 bases, leaving 5 bases between them. The CDR3 loop spans 11 amino acids. CDR3 amino acids: CASSLSGEQYF. In DNA, the CDR3 is TGTGCCAGCAGTTTATCCGGCGAGCAGTACTTC.

The chain recombines TRBV29-1 with TRBJ2-7; D gene uncertain. Germline CDR1 SQVTM, CDR2 ANQGSEA. Trimming removed 7 bases from V and 0 bases from J, with 13 bases in between. The CDR3 extends over 13 amino acids. Written as DNA, the CDR3 is TGCAGCGCCGCTCCTCTAAACTCCTACGAGCAGTACTTC. It yields the protein CSAAPLNSYEQYF.

This clonotype has just a few counts. The chain has TRBV20-1 and TRBJ2-3; 9 bases fit TRBD1. Germline V gene lookup returns CDR1 DFQATT and CDR2 SNEGSKA (reference sequence). This CDR3 is built from 13 residues. Trimming took 5 bases from V and 3 from J; bases not matched to a gene: 3. CDR3 coding DNA: TGCAGTGCTTACGACAGGGGGACAGATACGCAGTATTTT. It specifies CSAYDRGTDTQYF.

The rearrangement joins TRBV7-9 to TRBJ1-2, with D possibly being TRBD1 (6 bases). Germline V gene lookup returns CDR1 SEHNR and CDR2 FQNEAQ (reference sequence). Trimming took 5 bases from V and 6 from J, leaving 16 bases between them. This CDR3 spans 14 amino acids. In nucleotides, the CDR3 is TGTGCCAGCAGCCTGGACGACAGGTGGGATGGCTACACCTTC. This gives the protein CASSLDDRWDGYTF.

The chain recombines TRBV3-1 with TRBJ2-1; D uncertain. Trimming left V 6 bases short and J 12 bases short, with 3 bases between. Germline V gene lookup returns CDR1 LGHDT and CDR2 YNNKEL (reference sequence). The CDR3 spans 8 residues. As DNA, the CDR3 is TGTGCCAGCAGACTGCAGTTCTTC. This gives the protein CASRLQFF.

V gene TRBV6-1 combines with J gene TRBJ2-5; 11 bases fit TRBD1. The CDR3 sequence is 16 residues long. Germline lookup yields CDR1 MNHNS and CDR2 SASEGT. J gave up 5 bases and V 6 bases, and 11 bases lay outside the gene matches. CDR3 amino acids: CASSVGTGGRWETQYF. CDR3 nucleotides: TGTGCCAGCAGCGTAGGGACAGGGGGTAGGTGGGAGACCCAGTACTTC.

This clonotype was observed at least ten times. The chain uses TRBV6-5 and TRBJ2-7, with D perhaps TRBD1 (6 bases). The CDR3 loop spans 12 amino acids. Germline-derived CDR1 and CDR2 are MNHEY and SVGAGI. V lost 5 bases and J lost 1, with 6 bases in between. The CDR3 protein is CASSTGSYEQYF. CDR3 sequence (DNA): TGTGCCAGCAGTACAGGGTCCTACGAGCAGTACTTC.

This chain connects TRBV25-1 to TRBJ2-6; possibly TRBD1 for D (6 bases). This CDR3 has 18 residues. The V gene lost 0 bases and the J gene lost 2 bases, with 14 bases spanning the gap. Germline V lookup: CDR1 MGHDK, CDR2 SYGVNS. The CDR3 region has the DNA TGTGCCAGCAGTGAATATAAACAGGGCGGGCCTGGGGCCAACGTCCTGACTTTC. Residues: CASSEYKQGGPGANVLTF.

Turning to this clonotype: Germline is not matched at one junction end, which may reflect a read error. The chain couples TRBV5-1 to TRBJ1-5; D may be TRBD1 or TRBD2 (5 bases each). TRBJ2-3 explains the end of the DNA better; the J call may be wrong. The germline V gene has CDR1 SGHRS and CDR2 YFSETQ. The CDR3 totals 14 residues. The CDR3 protein is CAGSNGTSADTQYF. DNA of the CDR3: TGCGCCGGCAGCAACGGGACGTCGGCAGATACGCAGTATTTT.

This clonotype appeared a few times. The rearrangement joins TRBV5-1 to TRBJ1-4; a weak D match, TRBD1 (6 bases). The CDR3 length is 15 residues. Trimming removed 1 base from V and 3 bases from J, with 10 bases in between. Germline CDR1 SGHRS, CDR2 YFSETQ. The CDR3 spells CASSLIPGANEKLFF. CDR3 DNA: TGCGCCAGCAGCTTGATCCCAGGGGCTAATGAAAAACTGTTTTTT.

This chain joins TRBV7-8 and TRBJ1-4; 9 nucleotides line up with TRBD1. The ends lost 4 bases at V and 4 bases at J; junction bases unmatched: 4. Germline values: CDR1 SGHVS, CDR2 FQNEAQ. The CDR3 has 15 residues. DNA of the CDR3: TGTGCCAGCAGCTCAACGGGACAGGGTAATGAAAAACTGTTTTTT. Translating it yields CASSSTGQGNEKLFF.